These T cell receptor beta chains were read from a single sample in a study of PD-L1 blockade in urothelial cancer. The protocol was immunoSEQ multiplex PCR, while the TCRdb copy is restricted to in-frame clones and leaves out a portion. The data contain tens of thousands of clones, roughly 77% of them seen just once; the ten biggest clones take up over 1.5%. The specimen comprised PBMCs, sampled around atezolizumab (anti-PD-L1) treatment. Source of these receptors: a man between 65 and 79 years old with urothelial cancer. Both conserved end residues are part of each CDR3. D genes are given only for firm matches. The size field is filled for only some rows; it gives once, few, many or a size class.

V: TRBV19
size: NA
length: 13
J: TRBJ2-5
D: NA
CDR3: CASTIPGSETQYF
DNA: TGTGCCAGTACGATACCAGGGTCGGAGACCCAGTACTTC

V: TRBV11-2
size: NA
length: 13
J: TRBJ1-5
D: NA
CDR3: CASSAGRNQPQHF
DNA: TGTGCCAGCAGTGCGGGGCGTAATCAGCCCCAGCATTTT

V: TRBV11-2
size: few
length: 14
J: TRBJ2-7
D: TRBD2
CDR3: CASSLDPGTSEQYF
DNA: TGTGCCAGCAGCTTAGATCCCGGGACTAGCGAGCAGTACTTC

V: TRBV5-4
size: once
length: 15
J: TRBJ1-4
D: NA
CDR3: CASSISGQSGEKLFF
DNA: TGTGCCAGCAGCATAAGCGGGCAGTCGGGCGAAAAACTGTTTTTT

V: TRBV5-4
size: NA
length: 17
J: TRBJ2-1
D: NA
CDR3: CASSLALLASGGNEQFF
DNA: TGTGCCAGCAGCTTGGCGCTCTTAGCGAGTGGGGGGAATGAGCAGTTCTTC

V: TRBV5-6
size: NA
length: 16
J: TRBJ2-1
D: TRBD2
CDR3: CASSLDFSGMLDEQFF
DNA: TGTGCCAGCAGCTTGGATTTTAGCGGGATGCTTGATGAGCAGTTCTTC

V: TRBV6-1
size: NA
length: 12
J: TRBJ1-2
D: NA
CDR3: CASSEVPSGYTF
DNA: TGTGCCAGCAGTGAAGTTCCCAGTGGCTACACCTTC

V: TRBV7-2
size: NA
length: 15
J: TRBJ2-7
D: NA
CDR3: CASSLVPGKFDEQYF
DNA: TGTGCCAGCAGCTTAGTTCCAGGGAAATTCGACGAGCAGTACTTC

V: TRBV2
size: few
length: 12
J: TRBJ1-1
D: NA
CDR3: CASSQGNTEAFF
DNA: TGTGCCAGCAGTCAGGGGAACACTGAAGCTTTCTTT

V: TRBV5-1
size: NA
length: 14
J: TRBJ1-1
D: NA
CDR3: CASSPLGGDTEAFF
DNA: TGCGCCAGCAGCCCCCTCGGGGGAGACACTGAAGCTTTCTTT

V: TRBV7-2
size: NA
length: 14
J: TRBJ2-5
D: TRBD1
CDR3: CASSLETGEETQYF
DNA: TGTGCCAGCAGCTTAGAGACAGGGGAGGAGACCCAGTACTTC

V: TRBV11-3
size: NA
length: 16
J: TRBJ2-1
D: TRBD2
CDR3: CASSLGGTSFYNEQFF
DNA: TGTGCCAGCAGCTTAGGAGGGACTAGTTTCTACAATGAGCAGTTCTTC

V: TRBV28
size: NA
length: 15
J: TRBJ1-4
D: TRBD1
CDR3: CASSGPGTAEEKLFF
DNA: TGTGCCAGCAGTGGACCCGGGACAGCGGAAGAAAAACTGTTTTTT

V: TRBV6-6
size: once
length: 14
J: TRBJ1-1
D: NA
CDR3: CASSNGGQGTEAFF
DNA: TGTGCCAGCAGTAACGGGGGGCAGGGCACTGAAGCTTTCTTT